This T cell receptor beta chain was captured by sequencing in a study of human T cells and chemical hapten exposure. About the research overall: Mainly, slight library volume differences in the pool made TCR yields vary.

Turning to this clonotype: As yet, its antigen is unknown.

Library construction involved attaching unique molecular identifiers to individual cDNA molecules, which allowed quantitative, reproducible TCR counting. Each CDR3 protein gets one entry after TCRdb re-called the RACE reads with MiXCR. The sample records roughly 200,000 distinct CDR3 sequences, approximately 20% being singletons. Noted time point: patch test 1, 2 weeks after DPC sensitization. Treatment reported: therapeutic diphenylcyclopropenone sensitization with weekly scalp DPC. The study enrolled 18 to 70-year-old alopecia patients suitable for DPC. This CDR3 is 13 amino acids long. Germline V gene sequence: CDR1 SEHNR, CDR2 FQNEAQ (reference sequence). Trimming pared 0 bases from V and 5 bases from J, leaving 6 bases between. Study-wide findings and caveats: Expanded TCRs created a significantly greater count of big CDR3 similarity clusters than controls did.

The chain carries TRBV7-9 and TRBJ2-3; D remains ambiguous. This clonotype originated in a woman between 50 and 59 years old with alopecia areata. Some clones in this sample may be carry-over from other donors' samples. Sequenced material: whole blood, taken in connection with sensitization to the hapten diphenylcyclopropenone (DPC). The CDR3 coding sequence is TGTGCCAGCAGCTTAGCAGGCAGAGATACGCAGTATTTT. Translating gives CASSLAGRDTQYF.